Following are 11 T cell receptor beta chains from one sample sequenced in a study of vaccination effects on CD4 cells after COVID-19. Sequencing was performed with immunoSEQ multiplex PCR; in TCRdb, only in-frame clones are kept and a portion is missing. The table records 60,000 to 65,000 clones, 75% of them present only once. Using viral peptide pools, the ViraFEST assay grew out antigen-specific CD4+ T cells prior to sequencing. Cells that had been cultured for about 10 days were the source of isolated CD4+ T cells. Among the vaccine recipients, none had a prior SARS-CoV-2 infection, and nucleocapsid antibodies were negative. For these receptors, no antigen is known. The source material was CD4+ T cells from PBMCs cultured with HCoV-OC43 spike peptides, sampled before COVID-19 vaccination. Regarding subset: HCoV-OC43 spike overlapping peptide pool stimulation. The receptors derive from a human donor who received a COVID-19 vaccine.

This clone was observed a few times. The chain combines TRBV7-2 with TRBJ1-1; weak D call: TRBD1 (6 bases). V shed 4 bases and J shed 11 bases, with 17 bases lying between them. Germline lookup yields CDR1 SGHTA and CDR2 FQGNSA. This CDR3 has 13 amino acids. The CDR3 region is CASSYNREIVAFF. For the CDR3, the DNA is TGTGCCAGCAGCTACAACAGGGAGATCGTGGCTTTCTTT.

The chain recombines TRBV9 with TRBJ2-6, with D possibly being TRBD1 (5 bases). Between the trimmed V and J ends, which lost 0 bases and 0 bases, there was a span of 19 bases. The CDR3 has 20 residues. CDR1 is SGDLS, CDR2 YYNGEE, per germline. The CDR3 here is CASSVAGLGRARSGANVLTF. The CDR3 DNA reads TGTGCCAGCAGCGTAGCCGGGTTGGGCAGGGCTCGCTCTGGGGCCAACGTCCTGACTTTC.

This clone was seen once. The chain has TRBV6-6 and TRBJ2-2; D is ambiguous. Trimming shortened V by 0 bases and J by 4 bases, and 12 bases separated the two germline ends. Germline CDR1 is MNHNY and CDR2 is SVGAGI (reference sequence). The CDR3 is made up of 16 amino acids. The CDR3 is CASSYSTAKITGELFF. The CDR3 bases are TGTGCCAGCAGTTACTCGACGGCCAAAATCACCGGGGAGCTGTTTTTT.

The rearrangement links TRBV6-1 to TRBJ1-4; TRBD1 is a possible D gene (5 bases). Trimming cost V 6 bases and J 8 bases, with 10 bases left between them. The CDR3 totals 12 residues. CDR1 is MNHNS, CDR2 SASEGT, per germline. CDR3 sequence: CASRGDEEKLFF. CDR3 coding DNA: TGTGCCAGCAGGGGGGACGAAGAAAAACTGTTTTTT.

The V and J genes are TRBV6-5 and TRBJ2-2, with TRBD2 identical over 9 bases. The CDR3 has 15 amino acids. V shed 10 bases and J 1 base; nucleotides not matched to a gene: 7. Germline loops: CDR1 MNHEY, CDR2 SVGAGI. CDR3 amino acids: CAIRGGGGNTGELFF. CDR3 coding DNA: TGTGCCATACGAGGCGGGGGGGGGAACACCGGGGAGCTGTTTTTT.

V usage is TRBV18 and J usage is TRBJ1-4; D unclear. Germline V lookup: CDR1 KGHSH, CDR2 LQKENI. CDR3 length: 14 residues. Deletions cut 2 bases from V and 4 bases from J, with 8 bases between. The chain's CDR3 is CASSPESNNEKLFF. DNA of the CDR3: TGTGCCAGCTCACCAGAGAGCAATAATGAAAAACTGTTTTTT.

This sequence joins TRBV29-1 and TRBJ1-5; D is unclear. Germline V gives CDR1 SQVTM, CDR2 ANQGSEA. Trimming removed 1 base from V and 7 bases from J, with 11 bases in between. This CDR3 contains 13 residues. The CDR3, as DNA: TGCAGCGTTGAAGCAGGAAGTGGGCAGCCCCAGCATTTT. This sequence encodes CSVEAGSGQPQHF.

The chain uses TRBV2 and TRBJ1-5; D gene unclear. CDR1 is SNHLY, CDR2 FYNNEI, per germline. Trimming stripped 6 bases from V and 10 bases from J, with 16 bases between. This CDR3 is 13 amino acids long. The CDR3 loop reads CASRADGHGPQHF. Written as DNA, the CDR3 is TGTGCCAGCAGAGCAGACGGTCATGGACCCCAGCATTTT.

This clone was detected a few times. V usage is TRBV2 and J usage is TRBJ1-1; perhaps TRBD1 as D (5 bases). This CDR3 comprises 15 residues. Germline CDR1 reads SNHLY; CDR2 reads FYNNEI. V lost 4 bases, J lost 12 bases, and 24 bases lay in between. In DNA, the CDR3 is TGTGCCAGCAGTGGGACAAAGACTGTACAAGTTGTGTCTTTCTTT. The encoded protein is CASSGTKTVQVVSFF.

The V call is TRBV18, the J call TRBJ2-3; weak D call: TRBD2 (7 bases). The V and J ends lost 1 base and 2 bases respectively, with 10 bases between them. CDR1 and CDR2 from the germline V gene are KGHSH and LQKENI. This CDR3 spans 15 amino acids. The CDR3 is CASSPRRGPTDTQYF. The CDR3 nucleotides are TGTGCCAGCTCACCACGGCGGGGGCCCACAGATACGCAGTATTTT.

The gene calls are TRBV18 and TRBJ1-6, with 9 bases matching TRBD1. There are 15 residues in the CDR3. The V gene end was trimmed by 2 bases and the J gene end by 7 bases; junction bases not matched to a gene: 3. In germline, CDR1 is KGHSH, CDR2 LQKENI. Here the CDR3 DNA reads TGTGCCAGCTCACCAGCAGGACAGGGGAATTCACCCCTCCACTTT. It specifies CASSPAGQGNSPLHF. The variable domain in full, completed from reference TRBV18 and TRBJ1-6, reads NAGVMQNPRHLVRRRGQEARLRCSPMKGHSHVYWYRQLPEEGLKFMVYLQKENIIDESGMPKERFSAEFPKEGPSILRIQQVVRGDSAAYFCASSPAGQGNSPLHFGNGTRLTVT.